The subject of this entry is one TCR beta chain. No antigen is known for it. The data belong to a study of beta chain features in type 1 diabetes. Notes on the study in general: A pattern of fewer insertions and more deletions at VDJ junctions was seen in type 1 diabetes patients. Cells that show high TCR expression could be over-represented by cDNA sequencing.

The CDR3 consists of 15 residues. The V gene lost 4 bases and the J gene lost 6 bases, with 18 bases spanning the gap. Germline V gene data show CDR1 as SGHRS and CDR2 as YFSETQ. Since all of the isolated RNA was reverse transcribed, expressed TCRB transcripts were what got sequenced. Using immunoSEQ multiplex PCR, the repertoire was profiled, and TCRdb retains in-frame clones only, with some absent. Of 200,000 to 250,000 clones listed, 13% to 15% were seen once; the top ten hold around 0.03%. The receptor comes from a woman aged 40-49 years in good health. The chain joins TRBV5-1 to TRBJ2-3, with D perhaps TRBD2 (5 bases). The specimen was naive CD4+ T cells from blood. The CDR3 coding sequence is TGCGCCAGCAGCCTATCGGGAAGGGTGTTGGATACGCAGTATTTT. Translated: CASSLSGRVLDTQYF.